The next 24 T cell receptor beta chains were all read from a single sample in a study of shared clonotypes between healthy human individuals. Assay used: immunoSEQ multiplex PCR; TCRdb lists only in-frame clones, some missing. The repertoire holds more than 500,000 clones, with about 96% as singletons. The sample taken for sequencing was naive CD4+ T cells sorted from blood. As for subset: CD45RA+ positively selected. These receptors came from a woman aged 25 to 45 in good health.

The chain couples TRBV28 to TRBJ2-3; 7 bases match TRBD1. The germline V gene encodes CDR1 MDHEN and CDR2 SYDVKM. V trimming: 3 bases; J trimming: 2 bases; junction bases outside the gene matches: 8. The length of the CDR3 is 16 residues. CDR3 loop: CASSFSGTAITDTQYF. The CDR3 bases are TGTGCCAGCAGTTTCTCCGGGACAGCAATCACAGATACGCAGTATTTT.

The J gene is TRBJ2-7, the V gene TRBV18; no clear D gene. This CDR3 contains 14 residues. Germline loops: CDR1 KGHSH, CDR2 LQKENI. The V end lost 0 bases, the J end lost 1 base, and 7 bases lay between the germline ends. For the CDR3, the DNA is TGTGCCAGCTCACCACCGAGCACGTCCTACGAGCAGTACTTC. Its translation: CASSPPSTSYEQYF.

V is TRBV5-1 and J is TRBJ2-7, with 8 bases fitting TRBD1. CDR3 length: 16 amino acids. Losses at the gene ends were 0 bases for V and 6 bases for J; bases not matched to a gene: 11. The germline gives CDR1 SGHRS, CDR2 YFSETQ. CDR3 DNA sequence: TGCGCCAGCAGCTTGGCCCGGGACAGGACGATGGTCGAGCAGTACTTC. This gives the protein CASSLARDRTMVEQYF.

V and J are TRBV4-1 and TRBJ1-2; D remains ambiguous. The CDR3 loop spans 16 amino acids. The germline V gene encodes CDR1 MGHRA and CDR2 YSYEKL. With 1 base removed from V and 6 bases from J, the gap between germline ends came to 18 bases. CDR3 sequence reads: CASSQVGTRVAHGYTF. In DNA, the CDR3 is TGCGCCAGCAGCCAAGTGGGAACGAGAGTTGCTCATGGCTACACCTTC.

The CDR3 reads CASSIGTGGLGFGTQYF. CDR3 coding DNA: TGTGCCAGTAGTATTGGGACAGGGGGGCTAGGGTTCGGTACGCAGTATTTT. The chain is built from TRBV19 and TRBJ2-3, with 11 nucleotides matching TRBD1. V gave up 3 bases and J gave up 8 bases; unmatched junction bases: 13. CDR1 and CDR2 from the germline V gene are LNHDA and SQIVND (reference sequence). The CDR3 totals 17 residues.

This chain links TRBV27 with TRBJ2-7; D might be TRBD1 (5 bases). V lost 5 bases, J lost 5 bases, and 16 bases lay in between. Germline V gene data show CDR1 as MNHEY and CDR2 as SMNVEV (reference sequence). The CDR3 is 14 amino acids. In DNA form, the CDR3 reads TGTGCCAGCAGTCCTTGGGGCGATCGGGACGAGCAGTACTTC. Its protein is CASSPWGDRDEQYF.

This clone was detected only once. The J gene is TRBJ2-1, the V gene TRBV29-1; 16 nucleotides match TRBD2. V shed 3 bases and J 10 bases; nucleotides not matched to a gene: 6. Per the germline V gene, CDR1 is SQVTM and CDR2 is ANQGSEA. CDR3 size: 15 residues. The CDR3 nucleotides are TGCAGCGTTGAGGGGACTAGCGGGAGGGCCGGCGAGCAGTTCTTC. Residues: CSVEGTSGRAGEQFF.

The chain joins TRBV14 to TRBJ1-1; D uncertain. Trimming removed 4 bases from V and 0 bases from J, with 12 bases in between. There are 15 residues in the CDR3. Germline V lookup: CDR1 SGHDN, CDR2 FVKESK. CDR3 protein: CASSLQWGLNTEAFF. The CDR3 bases are TGTGCCAGCAGCCTCCAGTGGGGATTGAACACTGAAGCTTTCTTT.

CDR3 sequence (DNA): TGCAGCGTTGAAGTTCGGGGACAGGGAAACCATAACATTCAGTACTTC. This codes for CSVEVRGQGNHNIQYF. V usage is TRBV29-1 and J usage is TRBJ2-4; TRBD1 matches 9 bases. The CDR3 loop spans 16 amino acids. Germline loops: CDR1 SQVTM, CDR2 ANQGSEA. After removal of 1 base from V and 7 bases from J, the junction contained 11 bases not matched to a gene.

The genes are TRBV5-1 and TRBJ2-5; no reliable D call. The CDR3 length is 13 residues. Germline lookup yields CDR1 SGHRS and CDR2 YFSETQ. V was shortened by 2 bases and J by 5 bases, with 10 bases between the two germline ends. The CDR3 loop is CASSLLPTETQYF. The CDR3 bases are TGCGCCAGCAGCTTACTCCCTACTGAGACCCAGTACTTC.

This clone is a singleton in its sample. This chain links TRBV5-6 with TRBJ1-1, with D tentatively TRBD1 (6 bases). Trimming pared 0 bases from V and 5 bases from J, leaving 11 bases between. Germline V gene lookup returns CDR1 SGHDT and CDR2 YYEEEE. There are 14 residues in the CDR3. The CDR3 loop is CASSLGQGLTEAFF. CDR3 DNA: TGTGCCAGCAGCTTGGGGCAGGGGCTAACTGAAGCTTTCTTT.

This clone is a singleton in its sample. The CDR3 region is CASSLVGQPNTEAFF. CDR3 bases: TGCGCCAGCAGCTTGGTGGGACAGCCGAACACTGAAGCTTTCTTT. The V call is TRBV5-1, the J call TRBJ1-1, with 7 bases matching TRBD1. After removal of 0 bases from V and 1 base from J, the junction contained 3 bases not matched to a gene. Germline values: CDR1 SGHRS, CDR2 YFSETQ. This CDR3 is built from 15 residues.

The chain uses TRBV28 and TRBJ1-4; TRBD1 matches 10 bases. CDR3 size: 14 residues. CDR1 and CDR2 from the germline V gene are MDHEN and SYDVKM. The junction had 11 bases not matched to a gene; V was cut back by 11 bases and J by 8 bases. The CDR3 here is CAANSGQGWEKLFF. As DNA, the CDR3 is TGTGCCGCCAACTCGGGACAGGGGTGGGAAAAACTGTTTTTT.

This chain joins TRBV20-1 and TRBJ2-7, with D hard to call. Germline V lookup: CDR1 DFQATT, CDR2 SNEGSKA (reference sequence). V was shortened by 6 bases and J by 3 bases, with 9 bases between the two germline ends. The CDR3 runs to 11 residues. The CDR3 region has the DNA TGCAGTGCCTTGTGGGGCTACGAGCAGTACTTC. Protein sequence: CSALWGYEQYF.

Only one count was recorded for this clone. V usage is TRBV5-1 and J usage is TRBJ2-7; tentative D call: TRBD2 (7 bases). Germline-derived CDR1 and CDR2 are SGHRS and YFSETQ. The V end was cut by 0 bases, the J end by 1 base, with 14 bases between. This CDR3 region has 16 residues. The CDR3 here is CASSLVSGEGSYEQYF. DNA of the CDR3: TGCGCCAGCAGCTTGGTGTCAGGGGAGGGGTCCTACGAGCAGTACTTC.

The V gene is TRBV29-1, the J gene TRBJ2-1; perhaps TRBD2 as D (6 bases). CDR3 size: 13 residues. CDR1 and CDR2 from the germline V gene are SQVTM and ANQGSEA. V was trimmed by 4 bases and J by 5 bases, leaving 12 bases between them. The CDR3 loop reads CSVARTTDNEQFF. The DNA of the CDR3 is TGCAGCGTTGCAAGGACTACAGACAATGAGCAGTTCTTC.

The gene calls are TRBV14 and TRBJ2-1, with 12 bases aligning to TRBD2. V trimming: 7 bases; J trimming: 13 bases; junction bases outside the gene matches: 8. Per germline, CDR1 SGHDN and CDR2 FVKESK. This CDR3 is 13 amino acids long. The CDR3 spells CASKRLAGVNQFF. The CDR3 nucleotides read TGTGCCAGCAAGCGACTAGCGGGAGTAAATCAGTTCTTC.

This rearrangement joins TRBV28 to TRBJ2-7; 9 nucleotides line up with TRBD2. The CDR3 has 14 amino acids. V shed 3 bases and J 5 bases; nucleotides not matched to a gene: 5. Germline-derived CDR1 and CDR2 are MDHEN and SYDVKM. Here the CDR3 DNA reads TGTGCCAGCAGTTTTAGCGGGAGAGATCACGAGCAGTACTTC. Its protein product is CASSFSGRDHEQYF. The entire variable domain, with the rest obtained from reference TRBV28 and TRBJ2-7, is as follows: DVKVTQSSRYLVKRTGEKVFLECVQDMDHENMFWYRQDPGLGLRLIYFSYDVKMKEKGDIPEGYSVSREKKERFSLILESASTNQTSMYLCASSFSGRDHEQYFGPGTRLTVT.

The chain couples TRBV6-4 to TRBJ1-2; D unresolved. This CDR3 spans 14 amino acids. Germline values: CDR1 MRHNA, CDR2 SNTAGT. The V and J ends lost 2 bases and 4 bases respectively, with 11 bases between them. CDR3 residues: CASSDNGLPYGYTF. CDR3 nucleotide sequence: TGTGCCAGCAGTGACAATGGGCTCCCCTATGGCTACACCTTC.

The chain joins TRBV15 to TRBJ2-5; D is possibly TRBD1 (6 bases). V lost 3 bases, J lost 2 bases, and 10 bases lay in between. Germline CDR1 is LNHNV and CDR2 is YYDKDF (reference sequence). The length of the CDR3 is 14 residues. The CDR3 region has the DNA TGTGCCACCAGCAGCCGACAGGTACAAGAGACCCAGTACTTC. Amino acid sequence: CATSSRQVQETQYF.

This clone was observed a few times. The V gene is TRBV28, the J gene TRBJ1-5; maybe TRBD1 (6 bases). V shed 7 bases and J shed 1 base, with 11 bases lying between them. Germline V gene sequence: CDR1 MDHEN, CDR2 SYDVKM. This CDR3 spans 14 amino acids. CDR3 in DNA: TGTGCCAGCAAGGACGACAGGAGCAATCAGCCCCAGCATTTT. Translation gives CASKDDRSNQPQHF.

The J gene is TRBJ2-5, the V gene TRBV6-5, with unresolved D. Trimming pared 0 bases from V and 5 bases from J, leaving 13 bases between. CDR3 length equals 15 residues. CDR1 is MNHEY and CDR2 is SVGAGI in the germline V gene. The CDR3 loop is CASSYSADFQETQYF. CDR3 DNA sequence: TGTGCCAGCAGTTACTCGGCGGATTTCCAGGAGACCCAGTACTTC.

This sequence joins TRBV28 and TRBJ2-7; 7 positions agree with TRBD2. Germline loops: CDR1 MDHEN, CDR2 SYDVKM. The CDR3 has 16 amino acids. V was pared by 7 bases and J by 0 bases, with 12 bases of the junction left unmatched. CDR3 sequence: CASTVSTSRSSYEQYF. The CDR3 region has the DNA TGTGCCAGCACCGTTTCGACTAGCCGGAGCTCCTACGAGCAGTACTTC.

This clone was found a few times. J is TRBJ2-7 and V is TRBV28; TRBD2 matches 7 bases. V was clipped by 2 bases and J by 5 bases; unmatched bases: 6. CDR1 MDHEN and CDR2 SYDVKM come from the germline V gene. The CDR3 is 14 amino acids. DNA of the CDR3: TGTGCCAGCAGTTTAGTGGGAGGGCCCCACGAGCAGTACTTC. Protein: CASSLVGGPHEQYF.